This note documents a single T cell receptor beta chain sequence. This specimen comes from a study of blood T cell repertoires in COVID-19. In the study overall: From T cells, B-cell-depleted T cells, or PBMCs came the material, which was cDNA or gDNA.

CDR1 is SGHRS and CDR2 is YFSETQ in the germline V gene. This CDR3 contains 15 residues. V lost 4 bases and J lost 7; bases outside the gene matches: 8. Clones were sequenced by immunoSEQ multiplex PCR, and TCRdb holds only the in-frame ones, with some missing. The table has roughly 120,000 clones, about 88% seen once. The rearrangement links TRBV5-1 to TRBJ2-1; 10 bases fit TRBD2. The sequencing sample was made of peripheral blood. The clonotype comes from a man between 45 and 60 years old with active COVID-19. The CDR3 sequence: CASSPAGTSENEQFF. In nucleotides, the CDR3 is TGCGCCAGCAGCCCAGCCGGGACTAGCGAGAATGAGCAGTTCTTC.